These 15 T cell receptor beta chains originate from one sample sequenced in a study of monozygotic twins with inflammatory bowel disease. Following a re-call of the 5' RACE reads, TCRdb has one entry per CDR3 protein and lacks DNA. The sample includes more than 110,000 distinct CDR3 sequences. Sequenced input: blood. These receptors were collected from a human donor with ulcerative colitis or Crohn's disease, or a healthy co-twin of an affected twin (not recorded which).

The chain couples TRBV3-1 to TRBJ2-3. The CDR3 extends over 13 amino acids. Germline assignment: CDR1 LGHDT and CDR2 YNNKEL (reference sequence). The CDR3 reads CASSQDSTDTQYF.

This chain links TRBV12-3 or TRBV12-4 with TRBJ1-2; TCRdb outputs TRBD1, but without DNA this stays unchecked. CDR3 length: 13 amino acids. CDR3 sequence: CASTLGGLDGYTF.

The CDR3 protein is CASSFRAAENQPQHF. The chain recombines TRBV12-3 or TRBV12-4 with TRBJ1-5; TCRdb picks TRBD1, but there is no DNA to check that call. CDR3 size: 15 residues.

The chain employs TRBV11-1 and TRBJ1-1. The length of the CDR3 is 13 residues. CDR1 is SGHAT, CDR2 FQDESV, per germline (reference sequence). The CDR3 here is CASSPFRNTEAFF.

V usage is TRBV6-1 and J usage is TRBJ2-5; TCRdb's D call of TRBD1 is untestable without DNA. The CDR3 consists of 15 residues. From germline, CDR1 is MNHNS and CDR2 SASEGT. The chain's CDR3 is CASTPGGEAPETQYF.

The chain has TRBV9 and TRBJ1-1; as DNA is missing, the TRBD1 call by TCRdb cannot be tested. This CDR3 spans 16 amino acids. Germline CDR1 and CDR2: SGDLS and YYNGEE. The chain's CDR3 is CASSVVPGGVLAEAFF. The full variable domain, completed using reference TRBV9 and TRBJ1-1, is DSGVTQTPKHLITATGQRVTLRCSPRSGDLSVYWYQQSLDQGLQFLIQYYNGEERAKGNILERFSAQQFPDLHSELNLSSLELGDSALYFCASSVVPGGVLAEAFFGQGTRLTVV.

V gene TRBV7-8 combines with J gene TRBJ2-1; TCRdb's D call, TRBD2, is unchecked because there is no DNA. The germline V gene has CDR1 SGHVS and CDR2 FQNEAQ. This CDR3 is built from 15 residues. The chain's CDR3 is CASSSAGLAGAEQFF. Drawing the rest from reference TRBV7-8 and TRBJ2-1, the complete variable domain is GAGVSQSPRYKVAKRGQDVALRCDPISGHVSLFWYQQALGQGPEFLTYFQNEAQLDKSGLPSDRFFAERPEGSVSTLKIQRTQQEDSAVYLCASSSAGLAGAEQFFGPGTRLTVL.

This chain connects TRBV5-6 to TRBJ2-5; TCRdb selects TRBD2, and the lack of DNA leaves this call unchecked. The CDR3 runs to 15 residues. CDR1 is SGHDT, CDR2 YYEEEE, per germline. The CDR3 region is CASSLGGVYQETQYF.

This chain uses TRBV7-9 with TRBJ1-5; without DNA, the TCRdb call of TRBD1 cannot be checked. The CDR3 sequence is 16 residues long. From germline, CDR1 is SEHNR and CDR2 FQNEAQ (reference sequence). CDR3: CASSYTSRDDNQPQHF.

The chain links TRBV27 to TRBJ2-5; the TRBD2 assignment by TCRdb is unverifiable without DNA. The germline gives CDR1 MNHEY, CDR2 SMNVEV (reference sequence). The CDR3 is 14 amino acids. CDR3 region: CATSPMGWKETQYF.

The rearrangement links TRBV10-3 to TRBJ1-1; TCRdb's D call of TRBD1 is untestable without DNA. Germline CDR1 and CDR2: ENHRY and SYGVKD. This CDR3 is built from 14 residues. CDR3 sequence reads: CAIRGGQGNTEAFF.

The genes are TRBV12-3 or TRBV12-4 and TRBJ1-6; lacking DNA, the TRBD1 call made by TCRdb goes unchecked. The CDR3 consists of 15 residues. CDR3 sequence reads: CASSFTGQDNSPLHF.

V gene TRBV24-1 combines with J gene TRBJ1-1; TCRdb gives TRBD1 as the D gene, but with no DNA this cannot be confirmed. Looked up from germline, CDR1 is KGHDR and CDR2 is SFDVKD. This CDR3 contains 16 residues. The CDR3 spells CATSDHGTGGDTEAFF.

The chain employs TRBV7-9 and TRBJ2-1; TCRdb designates TRBD1, a call that cannot be tested without DNA. The CDR3 totals 12 residues. The germline V gene encodes CDR1 SEHNR and CDR2 FQNEAQ (reference sequence). The CDR3 sequence: CASSGIGTEQFF.

The chain couples TRBV20-1 to TRBJ2-7; no DNA is available, so the TRBD2 call from TCRdb remains unchecked. Germline CDR1 DFQATT, CDR2 SNEGSKA (reference sequence). The CDR3 spans 11 residues. CDR3 amino acids: CSAWDSPKQYF.